Sequencing of this TCR beta chain was carried out in a study of tumor-infiltrating lymphocytes in primary liver carcinoma. Study background: Tissue type made little difference to sample yields of roughly 3.65 to 7.5 million productive TCRbeta reads.

Total RNA (around 500 ng) served as template for TCR beta cDNA synthesis primed by a constant-region primer. It was through three nested multiplex PCR rounds of slightly modified ARM-PCR that TCR beta libraries arose. The first two PCR rounds used TRBV1-TRBV30 primers with a Cbeta primer, 10 cycles each. TCRdb re-analysed the multiplex PCR reads in MiXCR, keeping a single row per CDR3 protein. The repertoire includes around 330,000 distinct CDR3 sequences, approximately 58% of them detected once, and around 15% sits in the top ten. Overall study findings and caveats: Relative to blood, tumors carried a significantly larger fraction of the repertoire in their top 250 clones (p = 0.039). Lesser overlap characterized tumor-adjacent and tumor-blood pairs relative to tumor region pairs.

Ten or more counts support this clonotype. Its antigen is unknown. Extraction also yielded germline DNA, while blood RNA was obtained from unsorted whole blood. Blood samples of roughly 4.2 milliliters were drawn preoperatively. The V gene's germline CDR1 is SQVTM and CDR2 ANQGSEA. The V segment lost 1 base and the J segment 9 bases; nucleotides outside the gene matches: 9. The CDR3 length is 15 residues. The chain employs TRBV29-1 and TRBJ2-1, with 10 bases aligning to TRBD2. The TCR comes from a woman in her thirties with primary liver carcinoma and hepatitis B virus infection. Sequencing was carried out using peripheral blood. The CDR3 DNA is TGCAGCGTTGAAGGTGCGCTAGCGGGAGTCGGTGAGCAGTTCTTC. It is translated as CSVEGALAGVGEQFF.